The 20 T cell receptor beta chains in this list originate from one sample, sequenced in a study of T-cell reconstitution after alpha-beta-depleted transplantation in children. As it was prepared, the TCRbeta library received unique molecular identifiers. TCRdb redid the calling of the PCR reads with MiXCR, one entry per CDR3 protein. This sample has about 230,000 distinct CDR3 sequences, with about a tenth found just once. The source material was PBMCs from the stem cell graft donor, sampled from the stem cell graft. The source is a human donor who donated a stem cell graft to a child with acute lymphoblastic leukemia.

This sequence joins TRBV19 and TRBJ1-5; D ambiguous. In germline, CDR1 is LNHDA, CDR2 SQIVND (reference sequence). The CDR3 runs 13 residues. V lost 0 bases and J lost 5, with 5 bases in between. This CDR3 reads CASSIDGYQPQHF. The CDR3 DNA follows: TGTGCCAGTAGTATAGATGGGTATCAGCCCCAGCATTTT.

This clonotype was seen ten or more times. The rearrangement links TRBV4-3 to TRBJ1-2; tentative D call: TRBD1 (6 bases). The length of the CDR3 is 16 residues. The germline gives CDR1 LGHNA, CDR2 YSLEER. V lost 0 bases and J 4 bases, leaving 15 bases between the germline ends. As DNA, the CDR3 is TGCGCCAGCAGCCAAGAGGCAGGGGCGCAAATCTATGGCTACACCTTC. Translated: CASSQEAGAQIYGYTF.

This clonotype occurred many times. The V gene is TRBV29-1, the J gene TRBJ1-1; TRBD1 aligns across 11 bases. The CDR3 spans 14 residues. V lost 5 bases and J lost 6; bases outside the gene matches: 8. Germline-derived CDR1 and CDR2 are SQVTM and ANQGSEA. This CDR3 reads CSVIRDRGFSEAFF. As DNA, the CDR3 is TGCAGCGTTATTAGGGACAGGGGGTTCTCTGAAGCTTTCTTT.

This clonotype was picked up a small number of times. J is TRBJ1-2 and V is TRBV25-1; possible D gene TRBD1, 5 bases. Germline CDR1 MGHDK, CDR2 SYGVNS. The CDR3 consists of 12 residues. V was trimmed by 2 bases and J by 5 bases, leaving 6 bases between them. The CDR3 DNA follows: TGTGCCAGCAGTGAACAGGGATATGGCTACACCTTC. Translated: CASSEQGYGYTF.

The gene calls are TRBV3-1 and TRBJ2-1, with a weak D call TRBD1 (6 bases). The V gene's germline CDR1 is LGHDT and CDR2 YNNKEL (reference sequence). This CDR3 has 13 amino acids. Trimming removed 4 bases at V and 12 bases at J, with 16 bases between. The CDR3 nucleotides read TGTGCCAGCAGCCTAACACAGGGTATTGTGCAGTTCTTC. Its translation: CASSLTQGIVQFF.

The rearrangement joins TRBV10-3 to TRBJ2-7; no clear D gene. Germline lookup yields CDR1 ENHRY and CDR2 SYGVKD. The CDR3 totals 12 residues. V was cut by 0 bases and J by 3 bases, with 3 bases left in between. The CDR3 loop is CAISESDYEQYF. CDR3 nucleotides: TGTGCCATCAGTGAGTCTGACTACGAGCAGTACTTC.

This sequence joins TRBV6-5 and TRBJ2-1; 12 bases agree with TRBD1. Germline values: CDR1 MNHEY, CDR2 SVGAGI. With V trimmed by 2 bases and J by 9 bases, 8 bases remained unmatched. This CDR3 spans 16 amino acids. The CDR3, as DNA: TGTGCCAGCAGTTACGACGCGGGACAGGGGGCCGGTGAGCAGTTCTTC. Protein sequence: CASSYDAGQGAGEQFF.

Many counts were recorded for this clonotype. This sequence joins TRBV7-2 and TRBJ2-7; 9 bases are a match to TRBD2. The CDR3 extends over 14 amino acids. J lost 3 bases, V lost 5 bases, and 5 bases had no gene match. Per germline, CDR1 SGHTA and CDR2 FQGNSA. CDR3 residues: CASSAGLAVYEQYF. The CDR3 DNA is TGTGCCAGCAGCGCGGGACTAGCTGTCTACGAGCAGTACTTC.

This clonotype was counted a few times. The V call is TRBV12-3 or TRBV12-4, the J call TRBJ2-7; no clear D gene. V was pared by 5 bases and J by 9 bases, with 14 bases between. This CDR3 contains 12 residues. The CDR3 is CASSPDESWQYF. The CDR3 nucleotides are TGTGCCAGCAGTCCGGACGAATCTTGGCAGTACTTC.

This chain uses TRBV5-1 with TRBJ1-4; 8 nucleotides agree with TRBD1. There are 16 residues in the CDR3. Unmatched junction bases numbered 13, after V lost 4 bases and J lost 8 bases. The germline gives CDR1 SGHRS, CDR2 YFSETQ. The CDR3 region is CASSLSPGGAGEKLFF. In nucleotides, the CDR3 is TGCGCCAGCAGCCTGTCCCCAGGGGGCGCTGGGGAAAAACTGTTTTTT.

This clonotype has more than one count but fewer than ten. This chain links TRBV4-1 with TRBJ2-7; D tentatively reads TRBD1 or TRBD2 (5 bases each). Per the germline V gene, CDR1 is MGHRA and CDR2 is YSYEKL. This CDR3 has 15 residues. Deletions cut 2 bases from V and 1 base from J, with 12 bases between. The CDR3 region has the DNA TGCGCCAGCAGCCAAATAGCAGGGACGTCCTACGAGCAGTACTTC. Translating it yields CASSQIAGTSYEQYF.

This clonotype was seen more than once but under ten times. This sequence joins TRBV5-1 and TRBJ2-2, with 7 bases identical to TRBD1. Germline lookup yields CDR1 SGHRS and CDR2 YFSETQ. The CDR3 is made up of 17 amino acids. V shed 3 bases, J shed 4 bases, and the junction held 12 bases outside the gene matches. CDR3 residues: CASSSWDSPILTGELFF. The CDR3 DNA sequence: TGCGCCAGCAGCTCATGGGACAGTCCCATACTCACCGGGGAGCTGTTTTTT.

This clonotype was seen ten or more times. The chain employs TRBV29-1 and TRBJ2-1; D may match TRBD1 or TRBD2 (5 bases each). The CDR3 covers 15 residues. The ends were cut back, 0 bases at V and 0 bases at J, with 9 bases in the middle. Germline V gene sequence: CDR1 SQVTM, CDR2 ANQGSEA. CDR3 coding DNA: TGCAGCGTTGAAGACCAAGGGACCTCCTACAATGAGCAGTTCTTC. Translated: CSVEDQGTSYNEQFF.

In its sample, this clonotype was seen many times. The chain carries TRBV29-1 and TRBJ1-5; no clear D gene. Per germline, CDR1 SQVTM and CDR2 ANQGSEA. This CDR3 is 13 amino acids long. Deletions cut 7 bases from V and 2 bases from J, with 12 bases between. The CDR3 protein is CSAFEGGNQPQHF. Written as DNA, the CDR3 is TGCAGCGCCTTTGAGGGCGGCAATCAGCCCCAGCATTTT.

This clonotype was seen ten or more times. This chain links TRBV12-3 or TRBV12-4 with TRBJ2-1; unclear D gene. The CDR3 consists of 15 residues. V was trimmed by 5 bases and J by 4 bases, leaving 15 bases between them. CDR3 sequence: CASSPLVAQYNEQFF. The CDR3 region has the DNA TGTGCCAGCAGTCCACTGGTAGCCCAATACAATGAGCAGTTCTTC.

The V call is TRBV20-1, the J call TRBJ2-1; D is perhaps TRBD1 (6 bases). The germline V and J ends were trimmed by 5 bases and 8 bases, with 13 bases remaining between them. Germline values: CDR1 DFQATT, CDR2 SNEGSKA (reference sequence). The CDR3 spans 12 residues. The CDR3 coding sequence is TGCAGTGCTGCGTCAGGGGTGCATGAGCAGTTCTTC. Translated, it gives CSAASGVHEQFF.

The rearrangement joins TRBV4-3 to TRBJ1-4; D is unclear. The CDR3 is made up of 13 amino acids. Germline loops: CDR1 LGHNA, CDR2 YSLEER. The germline V and J ends were trimmed by 1 base and 7 bases, with 7 bases remaining between them. CDR3 loop: CASSQGAAEKLFF. For the CDR3, the DNA is TGCGCCAGCAGCCAAGGGGCCGCTGAAAAACTGTTTTTT.

In this sample, this clonotype turned up many times. The DNA is left out, because the CDR3 cannot be placed on it with certainty; the CDR3 is given as TCRdb lists it. V usage is TRBV12-3 or TRBV12-4 and J usage is TRBJ2-1. The CDR3 numbers 15 amino acids, ends counted. The CDR3 loop reads CASSFLAGSYNEQFF.

The chain joins TRBV10-2 to TRBJ1-4; tentatively, D is TRBD1 (5 bases). The CDR3 sequence is 13 residues long. Trimming took 6 bases from V and 11 from J, leaving 16 bases between them. CDR1 is WSHSY and CDR2 is SAAADI in the germline V gene. The CDR3, as DNA: TGCGCCAGCAGGGGGCAGGGCTCTGGGAAACTGTTTTTT. Its translation: CASRGQGSGKLFF.

This clonotype has more than one count but fewer than ten. The chain recombines TRBV5-1 with TRBJ1-1, with 8 bases matching TRBD1. The CDR3 has 17 amino acids. From germline, CDR1 is SGHRS and CDR2 YFSETQ. J lost 7 bases, V lost 0 bases, and 14 bases had no gene match. The CDR3 nucleotides are TGCGCCAGCAGCTTGGAAGTCAGGGGGCGAGGGGGGGATGAAGCTTTCTTT. Translated: CASSLEVRGRGGDEAFF.